This note documents a single TCR beta chain sequence. Its matching antigen is unknown. TCRdb fed the 5' RACE reads into MiXCR, producing one record per CDR3 protein. The sample has 310,000 or so distinct CDR3 sequences, approximately 20% seen once. This record comes from a study of CD8 T cells in ankylosing spondylitis. Trimming took off 10 bases at V and 0 bases at J, with 12 bases between the two ends. Germline assignment: CDR1 LGHDT and CDR2 YNNKEL (reference sequence). The CDR3 is made up of 13 amino acids. Study-wide findings and caveats: In ankylosing spondylitis blood, a motif of about eight highly homologous TCR beta variants appeared characteristic.

The receptor's source is a male donor with ankylosing spondylitis or in good health (not recorded which). The sample was blood, either unsorted or a sorted T cell fraction (not recorded which). The chain has TRBV3-1 and TRBJ1-2; D might be TRBD1 (6 bases). This CDR3 is CATWGPANYGYTF. In DNA, the CDR3 is TGTGCCACCTGGGGGCCAGCTAACTATGGCTACACCTTC.